This TCR beta chain was sequenced in a study of T cell responses to AZD1222 COVID-19 vaccine. Generated by immunoSEQ multiplex PCR, the TCRdb table keeps only in-frame clones and is missing some. The sample holds over 80,000 clones, roughly 90% seen once. A remark on this clone: Its antigen is unknown.

Notes on the study in general: Spike-specific TCRs gained breadth and depth after people received two AZD1222 doses.

The CDR3 runs to 14 residues. The V gene lost 1 base and the J gene lost 8 bases, with 14 bases spanning the gap. Germline assignment: CDR1 LGHDT and CDR2 YNNKEL (reference sequence). Sequenced material: peripheral blood, taken 28 days after the second AZD1222 dose. V is TRBV3-1 (or the pseudogene TRBV3-2) and J is TRBJ1-2; D might be TRBD1 (5 bases). This clonotype originated in an adult who received the AZD1222 COVID-19 vaccine. Here the CDR3 reads CASSQGRGNGGYTF. CDR3 in DNA: TGTGCCAGCAGCCAAGGACGGGGGAATGGGGGCTACACCTTC.